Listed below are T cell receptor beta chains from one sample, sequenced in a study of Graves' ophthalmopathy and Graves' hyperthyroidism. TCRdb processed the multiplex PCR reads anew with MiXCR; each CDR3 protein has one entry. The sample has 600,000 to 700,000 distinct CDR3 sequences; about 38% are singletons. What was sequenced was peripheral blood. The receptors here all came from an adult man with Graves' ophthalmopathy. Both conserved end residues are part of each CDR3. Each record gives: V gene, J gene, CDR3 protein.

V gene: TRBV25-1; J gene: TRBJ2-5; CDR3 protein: CASSIRGRDETQYF
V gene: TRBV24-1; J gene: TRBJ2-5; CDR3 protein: CATAEGQGMETQYF
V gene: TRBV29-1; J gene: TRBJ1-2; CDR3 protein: CSLGDGFTYGYTF
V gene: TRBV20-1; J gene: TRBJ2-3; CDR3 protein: CSARWGGGTDTQYF
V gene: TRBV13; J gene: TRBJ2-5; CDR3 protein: CASSSAGGDQEDQETQYF
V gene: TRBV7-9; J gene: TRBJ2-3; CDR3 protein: CASRRGSTDTQYF
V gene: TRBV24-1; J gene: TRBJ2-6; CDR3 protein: CATSDPRQGGANVLTF
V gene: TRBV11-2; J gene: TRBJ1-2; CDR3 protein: CASRQPGTGYGYTF
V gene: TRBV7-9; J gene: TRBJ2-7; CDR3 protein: CASSLARTWSSYEQYF
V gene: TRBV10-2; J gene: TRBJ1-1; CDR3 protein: CASSYSGQGIAEAFF
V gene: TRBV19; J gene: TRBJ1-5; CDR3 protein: CASSRVGGNQPQHF
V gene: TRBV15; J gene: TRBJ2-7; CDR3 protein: CATSGSTGGYEQYF
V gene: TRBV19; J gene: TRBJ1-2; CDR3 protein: CASSILGREDYTF
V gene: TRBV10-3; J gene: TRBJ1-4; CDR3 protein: CAISSGEGGKLFF
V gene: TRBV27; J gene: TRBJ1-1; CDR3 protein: CASVGDKNTEAFF
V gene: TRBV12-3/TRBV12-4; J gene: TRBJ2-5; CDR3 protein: CASSDRGQGLGETQYF
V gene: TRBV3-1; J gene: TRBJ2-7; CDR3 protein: CASSQDLDTYYEQYF
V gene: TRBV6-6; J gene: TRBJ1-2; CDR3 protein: CASSSRKDYGYTF
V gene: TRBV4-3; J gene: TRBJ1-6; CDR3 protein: CASSLLQGANSPLHF
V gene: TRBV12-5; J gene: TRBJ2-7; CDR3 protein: CASGQTGGDYEQYF
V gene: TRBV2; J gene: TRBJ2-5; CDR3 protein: CASSIDGAGETQYF
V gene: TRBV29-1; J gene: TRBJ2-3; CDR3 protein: CSVEEDVRGTQYF
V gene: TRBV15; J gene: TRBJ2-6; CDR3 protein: CATSRGGQGANVPTF
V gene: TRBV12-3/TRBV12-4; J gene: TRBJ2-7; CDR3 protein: CASSRNPGHEQYF
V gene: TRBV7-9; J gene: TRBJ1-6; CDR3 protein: CASSQRQGPESPLHF
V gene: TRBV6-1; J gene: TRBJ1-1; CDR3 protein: CASSPPWGGPEALF
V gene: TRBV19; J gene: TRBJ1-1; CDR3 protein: CASRLQVGTEAFF
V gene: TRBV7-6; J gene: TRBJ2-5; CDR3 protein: CASSQNREMKTQYF
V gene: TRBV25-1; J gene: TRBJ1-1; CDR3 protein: CASSPLTGEKDAFF
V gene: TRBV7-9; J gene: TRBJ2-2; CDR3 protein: CASSTGELFF
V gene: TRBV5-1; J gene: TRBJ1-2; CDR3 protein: CASSLAGQPNYGYTF
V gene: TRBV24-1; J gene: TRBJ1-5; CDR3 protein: CATSDSDRGNQPQHF
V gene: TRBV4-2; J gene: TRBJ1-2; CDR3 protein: CASSQVGTFYGYTF
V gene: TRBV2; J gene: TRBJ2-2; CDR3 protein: CASSYSAGGTGELFF
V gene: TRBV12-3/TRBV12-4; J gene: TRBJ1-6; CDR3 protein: CASSLAGTGIHF
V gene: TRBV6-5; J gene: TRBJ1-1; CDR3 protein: CASSYLTENTEAFF
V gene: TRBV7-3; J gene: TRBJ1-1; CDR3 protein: CAGSLETDGTEAFF
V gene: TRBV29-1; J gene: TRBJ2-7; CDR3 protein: CSVERLAGGTYEQYF
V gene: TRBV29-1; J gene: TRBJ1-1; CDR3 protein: CSVEARQANTEAFF
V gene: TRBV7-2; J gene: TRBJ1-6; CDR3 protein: CASSPRGASDNPPLHF
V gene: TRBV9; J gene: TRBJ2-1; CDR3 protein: CASSLDVGSGMQFF
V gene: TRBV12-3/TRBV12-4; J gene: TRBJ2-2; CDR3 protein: CASSPGSGGHSGELFF
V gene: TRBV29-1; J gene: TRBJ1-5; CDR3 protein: CSVGGRRETQHF
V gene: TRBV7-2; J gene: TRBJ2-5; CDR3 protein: CASSLPAAGGTQYF
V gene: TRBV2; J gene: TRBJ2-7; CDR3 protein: CASSADNIAPYEQYF
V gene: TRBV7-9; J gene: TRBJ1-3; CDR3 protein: CASSSRRQGLSGNTIYF
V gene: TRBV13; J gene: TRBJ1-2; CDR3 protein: CASSFFRDSYGYTF
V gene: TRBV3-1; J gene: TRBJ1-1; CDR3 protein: CASSHTGRPEAFF
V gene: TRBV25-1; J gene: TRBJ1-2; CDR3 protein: CASSEANRGGQHYGYTF
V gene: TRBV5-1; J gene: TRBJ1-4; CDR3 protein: CASSPKGQWKEKLFF
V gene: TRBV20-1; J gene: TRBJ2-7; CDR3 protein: CSHLGPGEQYF